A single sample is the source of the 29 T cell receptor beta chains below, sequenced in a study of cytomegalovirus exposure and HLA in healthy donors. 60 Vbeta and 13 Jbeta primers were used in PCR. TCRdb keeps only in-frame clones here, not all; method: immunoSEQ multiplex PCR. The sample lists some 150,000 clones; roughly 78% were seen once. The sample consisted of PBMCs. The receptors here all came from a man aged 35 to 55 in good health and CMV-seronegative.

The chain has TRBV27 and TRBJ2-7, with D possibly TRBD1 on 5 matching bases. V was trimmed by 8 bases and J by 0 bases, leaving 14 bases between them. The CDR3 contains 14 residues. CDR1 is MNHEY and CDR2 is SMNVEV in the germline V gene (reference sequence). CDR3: CASRAVTDSYEQYF. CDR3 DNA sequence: TGTGCCAGCCGGGCCGTGACAGACTCCTACGAGCAGTACTTC.

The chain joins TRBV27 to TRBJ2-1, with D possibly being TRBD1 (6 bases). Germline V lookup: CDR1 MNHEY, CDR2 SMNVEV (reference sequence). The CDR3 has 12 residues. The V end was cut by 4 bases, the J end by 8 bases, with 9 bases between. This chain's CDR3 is CASSSNRDEQFF. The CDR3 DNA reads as TGTGCCAGCAGTTCCAACAGGGATGAGCAGTTCTTC.

The CDR3 sequence is CASSGTTETQYF. DNA for the CDR3: TGTGCCAGTTCGGGAACGACGGAGACCCAGTACTTC. The J gene is TRBJ2-5, the V gene TRBV19; tentatively, D is TRBD2 (5 bases). The V end was cut by 8 bases, the J end by 5 bases, with 12 bases between. This CDR3 contains 12 residues. The germline gives CDR1 LNHDA, CDR2 SQIVND (reference sequence).

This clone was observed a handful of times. As DNA, the CDR3 is TGTGCCAGCAGTGTAACCGACGGCGGGGGTCAGCCCCAGCATTTT. It translates to CASSVTDGGGQPQHF. The chain is built from TRBV6-1 and TRBJ1-5; a weak D match, TRBD1 (5 bases). The V gene's germline CDR1 is MNHNS and CDR2 SASEGT. The CDR3 has 15 residues. V lost 4 bases, J lost 6 bases, and 16 bases lay in between.

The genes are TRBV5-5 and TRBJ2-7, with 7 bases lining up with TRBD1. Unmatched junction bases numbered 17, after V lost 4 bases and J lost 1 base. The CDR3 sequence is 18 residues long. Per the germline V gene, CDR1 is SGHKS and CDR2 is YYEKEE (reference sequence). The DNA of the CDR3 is TGTGCCAGCAGCGACTCTTTTATAGACAGGGTGACGTCCTACGAGCAGTACTTC. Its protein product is CASSDSFIDRVTSYEQYF.

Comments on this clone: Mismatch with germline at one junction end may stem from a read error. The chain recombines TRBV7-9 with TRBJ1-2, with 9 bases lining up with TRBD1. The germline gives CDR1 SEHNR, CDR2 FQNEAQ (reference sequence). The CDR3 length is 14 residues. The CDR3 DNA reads TGTTCCAGCAGCTTGGGGGGACAGGGCTATGGCTACACCTTC. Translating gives CSSSLGGQGYGYTF.

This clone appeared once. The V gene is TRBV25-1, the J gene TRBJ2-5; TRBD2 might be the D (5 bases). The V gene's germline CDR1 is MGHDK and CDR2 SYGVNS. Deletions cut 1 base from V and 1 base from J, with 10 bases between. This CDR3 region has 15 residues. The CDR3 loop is CASSEFLGLQETQYF. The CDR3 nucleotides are TGTGCCAGCAGTGAATTCCTAGGACTCCAAGAGACCCAGTACTTC. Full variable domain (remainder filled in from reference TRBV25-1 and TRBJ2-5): EADIYQTPRYLVIGTGKKITLECSQTMGHDKMYWYQQDPGMELHLIHYSYGVNSTEKGDLSSESTVSRIRTEHFPLTLESARPSHTSQYLCASSEFLGLQETQYFGPGTRLLVL.

CDR3 sequence (DNA): TGTGCCAGCAGCCCCTGGGCTAGCGTTAGCACAGATACGCAGTATTTT. Translated, it gives CASSPWASVSTDTQYF. The chain recombines TRBV2 with TRBJ2-3, with a possible D match to TRBD2 (6 bases). Germline assignment: CDR1 SNHLY and CDR2 FYNNEI. The CDR3 is 16 residues long. V was shortened by 6 bases and J by 0 bases, with 16 bases between the two germline ends.

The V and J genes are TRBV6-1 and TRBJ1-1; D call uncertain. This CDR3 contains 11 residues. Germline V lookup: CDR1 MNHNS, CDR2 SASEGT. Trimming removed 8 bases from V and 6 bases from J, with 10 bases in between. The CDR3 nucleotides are TGTGCCAGCCGCGGGTACCCTGAAGCTTTCTTT. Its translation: CASRGYPEAFF.

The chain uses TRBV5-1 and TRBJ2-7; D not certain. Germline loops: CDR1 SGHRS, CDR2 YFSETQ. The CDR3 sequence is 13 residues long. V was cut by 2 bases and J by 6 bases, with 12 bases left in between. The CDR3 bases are TGCGCCAGCAGCTTCATCTTCGGTGGCGAGCAGTACTTC. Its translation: CASSFIFGGEQYF.

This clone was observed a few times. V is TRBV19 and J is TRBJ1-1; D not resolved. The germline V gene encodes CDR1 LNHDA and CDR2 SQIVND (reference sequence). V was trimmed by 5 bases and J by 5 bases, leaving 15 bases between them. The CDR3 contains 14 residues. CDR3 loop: CASSQVQRRTEAFF. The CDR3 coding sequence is TGTGCCAGTAGTCAAGTCCAGCGAAGGACTGAAGCTTTCTTT.

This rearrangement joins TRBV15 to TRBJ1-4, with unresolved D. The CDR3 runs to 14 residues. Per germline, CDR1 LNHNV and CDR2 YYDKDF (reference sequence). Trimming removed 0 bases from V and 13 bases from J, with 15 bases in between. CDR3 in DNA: TGTGCCACCAGCAGAGATCTGAGGGCAGATGGACTGTTTTTT. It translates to CATSRDLRADGLFF.

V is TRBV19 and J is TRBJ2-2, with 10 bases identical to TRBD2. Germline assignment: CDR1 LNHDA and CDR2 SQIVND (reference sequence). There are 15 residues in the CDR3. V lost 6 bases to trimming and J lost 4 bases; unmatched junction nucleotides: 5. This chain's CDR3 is CASRDEREGTGELFF. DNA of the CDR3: TGTGCCAGTAGGGATGAGCGGGAGGGCACCGGGGAGCTGTTTTTT.

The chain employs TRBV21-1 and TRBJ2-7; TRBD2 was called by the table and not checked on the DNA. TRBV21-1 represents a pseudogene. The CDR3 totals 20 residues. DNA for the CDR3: TGTGCCAGCAGCAAAGCGGGGGGGCGGAGGGAGACCGTATGGTCCTACGAGCAGTACTTC. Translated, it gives CASSKAGGRRETVWSYEQYF.

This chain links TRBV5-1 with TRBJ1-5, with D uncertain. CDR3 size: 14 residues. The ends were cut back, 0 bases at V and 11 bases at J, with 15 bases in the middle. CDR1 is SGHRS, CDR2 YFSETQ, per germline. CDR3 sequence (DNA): TGCGCCAGCAGCTTGGAAGGAGCTGGTTCGTCCCAGCATTTT. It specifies CASSLEGAGSSQHF. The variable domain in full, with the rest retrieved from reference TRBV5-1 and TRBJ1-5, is KAGVTQTPRYLIKTRGQQVTLSCSPISGHRSVSWYQQTPGQGLQFLFEYFSETQRNKGNFPGRFSGRQFSNSRSEMNVSTLELGDSALYLCASSLEGAGSSQHFGDGTRLSIL.

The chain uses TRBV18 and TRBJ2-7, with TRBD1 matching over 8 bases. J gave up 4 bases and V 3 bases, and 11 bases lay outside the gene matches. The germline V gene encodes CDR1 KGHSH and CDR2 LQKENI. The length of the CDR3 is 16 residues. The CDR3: CASSPFHTDRVYEQYF. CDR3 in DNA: TGTGCCAGCTCACCGTTTCATACGGACAGGGTATACGAGCAGTACTTC.

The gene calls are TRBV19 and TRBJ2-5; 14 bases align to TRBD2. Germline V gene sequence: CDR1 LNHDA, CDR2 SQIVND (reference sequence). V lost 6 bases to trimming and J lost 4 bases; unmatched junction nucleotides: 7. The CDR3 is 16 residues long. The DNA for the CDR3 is TGTGCCAGTAGGTCGGGACTAGCGGGGGAGGGAGAGACCCAGTACTTC. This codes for CASRSGLAGEGETQYF.

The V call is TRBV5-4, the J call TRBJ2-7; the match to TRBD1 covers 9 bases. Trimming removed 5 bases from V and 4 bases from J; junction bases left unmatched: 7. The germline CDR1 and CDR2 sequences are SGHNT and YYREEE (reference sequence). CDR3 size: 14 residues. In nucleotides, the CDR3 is TGTGCCAGCAGACGTACAGGGGGCTTGTACGAGCAGTACTTC. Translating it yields CASRRTGGLYEQYF.

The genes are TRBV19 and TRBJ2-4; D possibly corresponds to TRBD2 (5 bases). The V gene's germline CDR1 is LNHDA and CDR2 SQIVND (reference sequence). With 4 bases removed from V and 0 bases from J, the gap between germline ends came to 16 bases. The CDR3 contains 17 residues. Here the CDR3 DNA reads TGTGCCAGTAGTACCCTAGCAGAACCTTTAGCCAAAAACATTCAGTACTTC. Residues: CASSTLAEPLAKNIQYF.

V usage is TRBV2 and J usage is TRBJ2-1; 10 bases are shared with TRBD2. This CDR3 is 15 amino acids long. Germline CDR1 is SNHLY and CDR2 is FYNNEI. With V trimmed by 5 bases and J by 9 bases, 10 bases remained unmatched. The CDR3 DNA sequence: TGTGCCAGCAGTCCCAACGCGGCTAGCGGGGGTGAGCAGTTCTTC. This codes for CASSPNAASGGEQFF.

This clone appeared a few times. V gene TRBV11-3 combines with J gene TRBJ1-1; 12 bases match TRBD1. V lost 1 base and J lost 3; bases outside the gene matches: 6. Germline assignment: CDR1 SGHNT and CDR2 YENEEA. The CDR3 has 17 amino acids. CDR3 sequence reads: CASSLGPGQGAHTEAFF. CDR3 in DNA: TGTGCCAGCAGCTTAGGTCCGGGACAGGGGGCCCACACTGAAGCTTTCTTT.

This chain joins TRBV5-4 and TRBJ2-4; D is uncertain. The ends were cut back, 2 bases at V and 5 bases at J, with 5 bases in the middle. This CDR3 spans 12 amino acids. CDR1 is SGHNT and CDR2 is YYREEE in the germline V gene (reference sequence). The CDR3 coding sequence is TGTGCCAGCAGCTTCGGAGAAAACATTCAGTACTTC. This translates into CASSFGENIQYF. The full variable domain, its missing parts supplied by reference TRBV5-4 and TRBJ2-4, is ETGVTQSPTHLIKTRGQQVTLRCSSQSGHNTVSWYQQALGQGPQFIFQYYREEENGRGNFPPRFSGLQFPNYSSELNVNALELDDSALYLCASSFGENIQYFGAGTRLSVL.

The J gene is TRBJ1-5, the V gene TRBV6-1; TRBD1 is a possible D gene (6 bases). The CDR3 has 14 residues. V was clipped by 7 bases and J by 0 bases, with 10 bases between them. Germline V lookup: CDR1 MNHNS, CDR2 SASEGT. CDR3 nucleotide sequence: TGTGCCAGCAAGAACAGGGATAGCAATCAGCCCCAGCATTTT. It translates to CASKNRDSNQPQHF.

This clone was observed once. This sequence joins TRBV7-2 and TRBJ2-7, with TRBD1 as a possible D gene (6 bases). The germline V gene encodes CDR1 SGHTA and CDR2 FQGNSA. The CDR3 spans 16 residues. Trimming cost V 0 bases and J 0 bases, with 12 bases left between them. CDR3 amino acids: CASSLARTAFSYEQYF. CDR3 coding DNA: TGTGCCAGCAGCTTAGCTCGGACAGCCTTCTCCTACGAGCAGTACTTC.

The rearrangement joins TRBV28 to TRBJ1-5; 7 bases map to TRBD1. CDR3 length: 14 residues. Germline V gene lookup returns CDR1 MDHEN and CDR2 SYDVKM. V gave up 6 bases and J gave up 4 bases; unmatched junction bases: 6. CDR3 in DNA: TGTGCCAGCAGCACAGGGGCCCAAAATCAGCCCCAGCATTTT. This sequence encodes CASSTGAQNQPQHF.

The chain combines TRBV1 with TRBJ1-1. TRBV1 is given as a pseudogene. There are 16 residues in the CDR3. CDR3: CTSSQLPDGFDAEAFF. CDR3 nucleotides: TGCACCAGCAGCCAACTTCCAGACGGGTTTGACGCTGAAGCTTTCTTT.

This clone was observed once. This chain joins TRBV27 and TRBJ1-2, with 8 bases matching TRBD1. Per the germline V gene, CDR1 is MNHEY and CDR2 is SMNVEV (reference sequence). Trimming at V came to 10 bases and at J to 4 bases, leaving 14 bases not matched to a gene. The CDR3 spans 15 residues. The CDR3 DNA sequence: TGTGCCATCAGACCGGACAGGGCTGGATTCTATGGCTACACCTTC. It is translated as CAIRPDRAGFYGYTF.

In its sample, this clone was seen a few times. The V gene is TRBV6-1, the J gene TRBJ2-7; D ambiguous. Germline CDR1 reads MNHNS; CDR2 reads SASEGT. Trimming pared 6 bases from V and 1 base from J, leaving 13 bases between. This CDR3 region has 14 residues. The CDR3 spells CASSLTIGSYEQYF. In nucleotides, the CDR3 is TGTGCCAGCAGCTTAACTATCGGATCCTACGAGCAGTACTTC.

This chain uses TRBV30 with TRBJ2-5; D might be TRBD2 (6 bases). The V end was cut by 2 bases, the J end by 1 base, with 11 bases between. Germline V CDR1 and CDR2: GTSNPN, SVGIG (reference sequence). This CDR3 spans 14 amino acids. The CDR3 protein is CAWSQGGVQETQYF. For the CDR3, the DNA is TGTGCCTGGAGTCAAGGAGGGGTCCAAGAGACCCAGTACTTC.